Presented here are 3 T cell receptor beta chains from one specimen sequenced in a study of blood T cell repertoires in COVID-19. The method was immunoSEQ multiplex PCR; TCRdb's version includes in-frame clones alone and lacks a portion of them. The sample holds about 150,000 clones, roughly 82% seen once. Sequenced: peripheral blood. These receptors originate from a human donor in a cohort sampled during active COVID-19.

This rearrangement joins TRBV29-1 to TRBJ2-5, with D possibly matching TRBD2 (6 bases). The CDR3 length is 13 residues. With 3 bases removed from V and 0 bases from J, the gap between germline ends came to 8 bases. The germline V gene has CDR1 SQVTM and CDR2 ANQGSEA. CDR3 nucleotide sequence: TGCAGCGTTGAGGGGGGACACCAAGAGACCCAGTACTTC. This translates into CSVEGGHQETQYF.

The chain's CDR3 is CASSYTGTGRGNTIYF. In DNA form, the CDR3 reads TGTGCCAGCAGTTACACCGGGACAGGGCGAGGAAACACCATATATTTT. The chain recombines TRBV6-5 with TRBJ1-3; 9 bases fit TRBD1. V dropped 2 bases and J dropped 4; count of bases not matched to a gene: 6. CDR1 is MNHEY, CDR2 SVGAGI, per germline. The CDR3 is 16 residues long.

CDR3 amino acids: CASSLAAGTGPDQPQHF. The CDR3 coding sequence is TGTGCCAGCAGCTTAGCCGCCGGGACAGGGCCCGATCAGCCCCAGCATTTT. The rearrangement uses TRBV7-2 and TRBJ1-5; 9 positions agree with TRBD1. The V and J ends lost 0 bases and 5 bases, in that order; junction bases with no gene match: 8. The CDR3 consists of 17 residues. Germline CDR1 SGHTA, CDR2 FQGNSA.